These 16 T cell receptor beta chains came from one sample sequenced in a study of brain T cells in children with intractable seizures. Generated by immunoSEQ multiplex PCR, the TCRdb table keeps only in-frame clones and is missing some. The sample has 340,000 or so clones; 93% are singletons. Time point given: blood from clinic visit 5 months post-surgery; TSC patient then seizure free. The sequences come from peripheral blood, collected roughly 5 months after surgery. The source is a boy under three years old with tuberous sclerosis and intractable seizures.

The chain recombines TRBV30 with TRBJ2-7; TRBD1 might be the D (6 bases). Between the trimmed V and J ends, which lost 1 base and 9 bases, there was a span of 19 bases. The CDR3 totals 14 residues. Germline lookup yields CDR1 GTSNPN and CDR2 SVGIG (reference sequence). The CDR3 bases are TGTGCCTGGAGTGGGACAGATCTAGGTTTAGGGCAGTACTTC. This encodes CAWSGTDLGLGQYF.

This sequence joins TRBV7-2 and TRBJ1-2; 10 bases match TRBD1. The CDR3 sequence is 14 residues long. Germline V gives CDR1 SGHTA, CDR2 FQGNSA. V was clipped by 5 bases and J by 7 bases; unmatched bases: 7. CDR3 region: CASSPTGGAGGYTF. CDR3 DNA sequence: TGTGCCAGCAGCCCGACAGGGGGCGCGGGTGGCTACACCTTC.

The genes are TRBV12-3 or TRBV12-4 and TRBJ1-1; weak D call: TRBD1 (5 bases). CDR3 length: 13 amino acids. V was pared by 7 bases and J by 1 base, with 10 bases between. CDR3 residues: CASTDTQNTEAFF. In DNA form, the CDR3 reads TGTGCCAGCACGGACACCCAGAACACTGAAGCTTTCTTT.

The chain is built from TRBV3-1 (or the pseudogene TRBV3-2) and TRBJ1-3; 7 bases are a match to TRBD1. Per germline, CDR1 LGHDT and CDR2 YNNKEL (reference sequence). This CDR3 has 14 residues. Trimming cost V 4 bases and J 0 bases; bases outside gene matches: 0. CDR3 protein: CASSRDSSGNTIYF. The CDR3 bases are TGTGCCAGCAGCCGGGACAGCTCTGGAAACACCATATATTTT.

The J gene is TRBJ1-4, the V gene TRBV19; no clear D. Looked up from germline, CDR1 is LNHDA and CDR2 is SQIVND (reference sequence). This CDR3 is built from 15 residues. V was trimmed by 0 bases and J by 4 bases, leaving 9 bases between them. The CDR3 sequence: CASSIDPGSNEKLFF. DNA for the CDR3: TGTGCCAGTAGTATAGATCCGGGGAGTAATGAAAAACTGTTTTTT.

This sequence joins TRBV4-2 and TRBJ1-1; D is ambiguous. The ends were cut back, 2 bases at V and 1 base at J, with 5 bases in the middle. CDR3 size: 13 residues. CDR1 is LGHNA, CDR2 YNFKEQ, per germline. The CDR3 sequence: CASSQRPNTEAFF. The CDR3 DNA follows: TGTGCCAGCAGCCAACGTCCGAACACTGAAGCTTTCTTT.

This chain joins TRBV9 and TRBJ2-7, with TRBD1 as a possible D gene (5 bases). Germline V lookup: CDR1 SGDLS, CDR2 YYNGEE. Trimming pared 0 bases from V and 5 bases from J, leaving 9 bases between. The CDR3 has 13 residues. CDR3 amino acids: CASSVDRTHEQYF. CDR3 sequence (DNA): TGTGCCAGCAGCGTAGACAGGACCCACGAGCAGTACTTC.

The chain couples TRBV19 to TRBJ1-1, with TRBD1 matching over 7 bases. Germline assignment: CDR1 LNHDA and CDR2 SQIVND (reference sequence). The CDR3 spans 16 residues. Trimming cost V 4 bases and J 9 bases; bases outside gene matches: 17. The CDR3 is CASSKGGGQDVEKAFF. Here the CDR3 DNA reads TGTGCCAGTAGTAAGGGAGGTGGACAGGACGTAGAAAAAGCTTTCTTT.

The rearrangement uses TRBV13 and TRBJ1-1, with TRBD1 identical over 7 bases. With 5 bases clipped from V and 0 bases from J, the junction kept 15 bases outside the gene matches. The CDR3 length is 18 residues. Germline CDR1 and CDR2: PRHDT and FYEKMQ (reference sequence). CDR3 DNA: TGTGCCAGCAGCCTCCTACCTCTGACCGGGACAGTGAACACTGAAGCTTTCTTT. This encodes CASSLLPLTGTVNTEAFF.

V gene TRBV9 combines with J gene TRBJ2-7; D not resolved. Germline V lookup: CDR1 SGDLS, CDR2 YYNGEE. This CDR3 is 16 amino acids long. V lost 4 bases to trimming and J lost 7 bases, with 24 bases between them. The CDR3: CASSPQTAWLTEEQYF. CDR3 bases: TGTGCCAGCAGCCCACAAACGGCATGGCTCACCGAGGAGCAGTACTTC.

CDR3 amino acids: CASSEGRQGLYGYTF. The CDR3 nucleotides are TGTGCCAGCAGCGAGGGAAGGCAGGGGCTTTATGGCTACACCTTC. The chain couples TRBV13 to TRBJ1-2; tentative D call: TRBD1 (6 bases). The V gene's germline CDR1 is PRHDT and CDR2 FYEKMQ (reference sequence). This CDR3 is built from 15 residues. Trimming took off 5 bases at V and 5 bases at J, with 18 bases between the two ends.

This sequence joins TRBV6-5 and TRBJ2-5; TRBD2 matches 8 bases. The length of the CDR3 is 15 residues. Germline values: CDR1 MNHEY, CDR2 SVGAGI. With 6 bases clipped from V and 4 bases from J, the junction kept 10 bases outside the gene matches. CDR3 nucleotide sequence: TGTGCCAGCAGGTTGGACGGGGGGGGAGGAGAGACCCAGTACTTC. Translated: CASRLDGGGGETQYF.

V gene TRBV9 combines with J gene TRBJ1-4; D gene unclear. The CDR3 runs 15 residues. Trimming shortened V by 0 bases and J by 4 bases, and 10 bases separated the two germline ends. Germline V CDR1 and CDR2: SGDLS, YYNGEE. CDR3 DNA: TGTGCCAGCAGCGTAGATCCGTCAGTTAATGAAAAACTGTTTTTT. It encodes CASSVDPSVNEKLFF.

This clone showed up just a few times. This sequence joins TRBV5-1 and TRBJ2-3; D is unresolved. The CDR3 consists of 13 residues. Germline V gene data show CDR1 as SGHRS and CDR2 as YFSETQ. V lost 6 bases and J lost 0, with 8 bases in between. This CDR3 is CASTVSSTDTQYF. The CDR3 nucleotides read TGCGCCAGCACGGTTTCTAGCACAGATACGCAGTATTTT.

V gene TRBV5-1 combines with J gene TRBJ2-5, with 9 bases lining up with TRBD1. Germline-derived CDR1 and CDR2 are SGHRS and YFSETQ. With 7 bases clipped from V and 4 bases from J, the junction kept 11 bases outside the gene matches. This CDR3 has 15 amino acids. CDR3 in DNA: TGCGCCAGCGGTCTCCGGACAGGGGAGGGAGAGACCCAGTACTTC. It encodes CASGLRTGEGETQYF.

The chain has TRBV10-3 and TRBJ2-7; 7 bases line up with TRBD2. The CDR3 consists of 15 residues. The trim removed 4 bases at V and 5 bases at J, leaving 11 bases unmatched. Germline V gives CDR1 ENHRY, CDR2 SYGVKD. The CDR3 loop is CAISGGAGSLDEQYF. The DNA of the CDR3 is TGTGCCATCAGTGGGGGAGCGGGGTCCCTGGACGAGCAGTACTTC.